The rows below give T cell receptor beta chains drawn from one sample of a study of T cell repertoires in cytomegalovirus infection. The antigens these receptors bind are not known. MiXCR, run by TCRdb on the reads, gives a single entry per CDR3 protein. The sample includes more than 65,000 distinct CDR3 sequences, roughly 44% of them seen just once. The material sequenced was CD8+ T cells from cultured PBMCs, taken from culture after CMV antigen stimulation. These receptors were taken from a human donor in good health (CMV status not recorded). Some clones in this sample may be carry-over from other donors' samples. Each CDR3 is given with its conserved first and last residue. A D gene is named only where the DNA matches it firmly. Some rows have no size entry. The others give once, few or many, or a class for an expanded clone.

d_call j_call clone_size v_call cdr3_aa cdr3_nt
TRBD2 TRBJ2-1 few TRBV7-3 CASSLTLGTSGNEQFF TGTGCCAGCAGCTTAACGTTGGGGACTAGCGGAAATGAGCAGTTCTTC
NA TRBJ2-1 few TRBV12-5 CASGQDWSRNNEQFF TGTGCTAGTGGTCAGGACTGGAGCCGAAACAATGAGCAGTTCTTC
NA TRBJ2-1 NA TRBV20-1 CSASSGESYNEQFF TGCAGTGCTAGTAGCGGAGAGTCCTACAATGAGCAGTTCTTC
NA TRBJ2-1 NA TRBV28 CASSPKRLSGSYNEQFF TGTGCCAGCAGTCCCAAAAGGCTATCTGGCTCCTACAATGAGCAGTTCTTC
TRBD1 TRBJ2-3 few TRBV28 CASSLIQGARDTQYF TGTGCCAGCAGTTTGATACAGGGGGCGCGAGATACGCAGTATTTT
TRBD2 TRBJ2-1 NA TRBV11-2 CASSQTSGGYNEQFF TGTGCCAGCAGCCAGACTAGCGGGGGATACAATGAGCAGTTCTTC
NA TRBJ2-2 NA TRBV9 CASSVVGDNTGELFF TGTGCCAGCAGCGTAGTGGGGGATAACACCGGGGAGCTGTTTTTT
NA TRBJ2-6 NA TRBV10-3 CAISGGKQGSGANVLTF TGTGCCATCAGTGGGGGGAAACAGGGTTCTGGGGCCAACGTCCTGACTTTC
NA TRBJ1-1 NA TRBV4-1 CASSQDRSEAFF TGCGCCAGCAGCCAAGATCGGTCTGAAGCTTTCTTT
TRBD1 TRBJ2-7 few TRBV15 CATSRQGDEQYF TGTGCCACCAGCAGACAGGGGGACGAGCAGTACTTC
TRBD1 TRBJ1-2 NA TRBV14 CASSPSDRVVYGYTF TGTGCCAGCAGCCCAAGCGACAGGGTGGTTTATGGCTACACCTTC
NA TRBJ1-5 NA TRBV12-3/TRBV12-4 CASSLRRDDSNQPQHF TGTGCCAGCAGTTTACGGAGGGATGATAGCAATCAGCCCCAGCATTTT
TRBD1 TRBJ1-5 NA TRBV15 CATSGDRGQGQPQHF TGTGCCACCAGCGGCGACCGGGGACAGGGTCAGCCCCAGCATTTT
NA TRBJ2-2 once TRBV28 CTSSWVHGAEAAGELFF TGTACCAGCAGCTGGGTTCACGGGGCTGAGGCAGCCGGGGAGCTGTTTTTT
TRBD2 TRBJ2-1 NA TRBV20-1 CSAPWGSGRAFGNEQFF TGCAGTGCTCCATGGGGGAGCGGGAGGGCCTTTGGCAATGAGCAGTTCTTC
NA TRBJ1-6 NA TRBV27 CASSLQNSPLHF TGTGCCAGCAGTTTACAGAATTCACCCCTCCACTTT
TRBD1 TRBJ2-5 NA TRBV6-1 CASRPGPGGWETQYF TGTGCCAGCAGACCCGGTCCAGGGGGCTGGGAGACCCAGTACTTC
TRBD1 TRBJ1-2 NA TRBV12-3/TRBV12-4 CASSAPGTGYGYTF TGTGCCAGCAGTGCCCCCGGGACAGGGTATGGCTACACCTTC
NA TRBJ2-3 once TRBV6-6 CASSYSAFGRQGSTDTQYF TGTGCCAGCAGTTACTCGGCCTTTGGTCGCCAAGGGAGCACAGATACGCAGTATTTT
NA TRBJ2-1 NA TRBV2 CASSESGPWSYNEQFF TGTGCCAGCAGTGAATCGGGGCCATGGTCCTACAATGAGCAGTTCTTC
TRBD2 TRBJ2-1 NA TRBV28 CASSSLLAGGDNEQFF TGTGCCAGCAGTTCTTTATTAGCGGGAGGGGACAATGAGCAGTTCTTC
NA TRBJ2-3 NA TRBV11-2 CAQREATDTQYF TGTGCGCAAAGGGAAGCGACAGATACGCAGTATTTT
NA TRBJ2-7 NA TRBV20-1 CSARDSSYEQYF TGCAGTGCTAGAGACAGTTCCTACGAGCAGTACTTC
TRBD1 TRBJ1-3 NA TRBV10-3 CAISQPGQGENTIYF TGTGCCATCAGTCAACCGGGACAGGGAGAAAACACCATATATTTT
TRBD1 TRBJ2-7 NA TRBV7-3 CASSPTGGSYEQYF TGTGCCAGCAGTCCTACAGGGGGCTCTTACGAGCAGTACTTC
NA TRBJ2-1 once TRBV6-1 CASNEGMPRSSYNEQFF TGTGCCAGCAATGAGGGAATGCCCCGAAGCTCCTACAATGAGCAGTTCTTC
NA TRBJ2-7 NA TRBV7-6 CASTPSGGNEQYF TGTGCCAGCACCCCTTCGGGGGGCAACGAGCAGTACTTC
TRBD1 TRBJ1-5 few TRBV12-3/TRBV12-4 CASATGGVAQPQHF TGTGCCAGTGCGACAGGGGGAGTTGCCCAGCCCCAGCATTTT
NA TRBJ1-2 many TRBV29-1 CSVEEDVGVGYTF TGCAGCGTTGAAGAAGATGTAGGGGTAGGCTACACCTTC
NA TRBJ2-7 few TRBV7-9 CASSPTADEQYF TGTGCCAGCAGTCCTACCGCGGACGAGCAGTACTTC
NA TRBJ2-7 few TRBV7-6 CASSLANSYEQYF TGTGCCAGCAGCTTAGCCAACTCCTACGAGCAGTACTTC
TRBD2 TRBJ2-7 NA TRBV20-1 CSARTSGYYEQYF TGCAGTGCGAGGACTAGCGGATACTACGAGCAGTACTTC
TRBD1 TRBJ1-1 NA TRBV4-1 CASSQEGANTEAFF TGTGCCAGCAGCCAGGAGGGGGCGAACACTGAAGCTTTCTTT
NA TRBJ2-3 NA TRBV29-1 CSILGGGTDTQYF TGCAGCATACTTGGCGGGGGCACAGATACGCAGTATTTT
NA TRBJ2-3 few TRBV6-1 CASRPGRQREDTQYF TGTGCCAGCAGGCCCGGGAGACAAAGGGAAGATACGCAGTATTTT
TRBD1 TRBJ2-5 NA TRBV20-1 CSARDSRTGYQETQYF TGCAGTGCTAGAGACTCAAGGACAGGGTACCAAGAGACCCAGTACTTC
NA TRBJ1-5 NA TRBV7-8 CASSAMRGEQPQHF TGTGCCAGCAGCGCCATGAGGGGGGAACAGCCCCAGCATTTT
NA TRBJ2-1 NA TRBV27 CASGKGGNEQFF TGTGCCAGCGGAAAAGGGGGGAATGAGCAGTTCTTC
NA TRBJ1-5 NA TRBV20-1 CSAKVGRRNQPQHF TGCAGTGCTAAGGTGGGACGGAGAAATCAGCCCCAGCATTTT
NA TRBJ2-3 NA TRBV10-3 CAISERMAGSSLDTQYF TGTGCCATCAGTGAGAGGATGGCGGGGTCCTCGTTAGATACGCAGTATTTT
NA TRBJ1-5 NA TRBV24-1 CATSGRTESNQPQHF TGTGCCACCAGTGGTCGGACGGAAAGCAATCAGCCCCAGCATTTT
NA TRBJ2-3 NA TRBV11-3 CASSLEGKGTDTQYF TGTGCCAGCAGCTTAGAGGGGAAAGGCACAGATACGCAGTATTTT
TRBD1 TRBJ2-7 few TRBV6-2/TRBV6-3 CASSWTGVEQYF TGTGCCAGCAGCTGGACAGGGGTCGAGCAGTACTTC
NA TRBJ1-2 NA TRBV12-5 CASGETGLYGYTF TGTGCTAGTGGTGAGACAGGTTTATATGGCTACACCTTC
TRBD2 TRBJ2-5 once TRBV7-2 CASSPGTASGRPEGETQYF TGTGCCAGCAGCCCCGGGACAGCTAGCGGGAGACCCGAAGGGGAGACCCAGTACTTC
NA TRBJ2-7 NA TRBV19 CASSARETHEQYF TGTGCCAGTAGTGCCCGGGAGACCCACGAGCAGTACTTC
TRBD1 TRBJ2-5 few TRBV7-9 CASSPGQALRETQYF TGTGCCAGCAGCCCAGGACAGGCCCTTAGGGAGACCCAGTACTTC
TRBD1 TRBJ2-5 NA TRBV28 CASSPNPFGQGEGETQYF TGTGCCAGCAGCCCTAACCCTTTCGGACAGGGGGAAGGCGAGACCCAGTACTTC
NA TRBJ1-1 NA TRBV20-1 CSAPSEANTEAFF TGCAGTGCCCCTTCTGAAGCGAACACTGAAGCTTTCTTT
NA TRBJ2-1 NA TRBV4-1 CASSQEGDSYNEQFF TGTGCCAGCAGCCAAGAGGGTGACTCCTACAATGAGCAGTTCTTC
NA TRBJ2-3 few TRBV12-3/TRBV12-4 CASSLSGRYITDTQYF TGTGCCAGCAGTTTAAGTGGCCGCTACATCACAGATACGCAGTATTTT
NA TRBJ2-7 NA TRBV7-9 CASSLEWNPEQYF TGTGCCAGCAGCTTAGAGTGGAACCCCGAGCAGTACTTC
NA TRBJ1-1 NA TRBV20-1 CSALQGAMNTEAFF TGCAGTGCCCTACAGGGTGCGATGAACACTGAAGCTTTCTTT
TRBD2 TRBJ2-3 NA TRBV20-1 CSARAGLAASTDTQYF TGCAGTGCTAGAGCGGGGCTAGCGGCTAGCACAGATACGCAGTATTTT
TRBD2 TRBJ2-5 few TRBV7-9 CATAGDYRTQYF TGTGCCACCGCGGGAGACTATCGGACCCAGTACTTC
NA TRBJ2-3 many TRBV7-8 CASSWAGPTDTQYF TGTGCCAGCAGCTGGGCAGGCCCCACAGATACGCAGTATTTT
TRBD2 TRBJ2-3 few TRBV7-6 CASSLGRTSGGSTDTQYF TGTGCCAGCAGCTTAGGGAGGACTAGCGGGGGGAGCACAGATACGCAGTATTTT